Sequencing of this TCR beta chain was carried out in a study of shared T cell receptors in the human thymus. The CDR3 totals 17 residues. Germline assignment: CDR1 SGDLS and CDR2 YYNGEE. The V segment lost 0 bases and the J segment 5 bases; nucleotides outside the gene matches: 13. Clones were read by immunoSEQ multiplex PCR, and TCRdb kept only the in-frame ones, dropping some. The sample lists 640,000 or so clones; 80% to 90% were seen once. This sample also appeared in a second study, on human thymus T cells.

The receptor's source is a boy younger than two with a congenital heart defect. Specimen: thymocytes. The chain uses TRBV9 and TRBJ2-5; 7 bases are a match to TRBD1. The CDR3 sequence: CASSVEGIGRGSETQYF. DNA for the CDR3: TGTGCCAGCAGCGTAGAAGGTATTGGCAGGGGGTCCGAGACCCAGTACTTC.